This is a list of T cell receptor beta chains from one sample in a study of early T cells in non-severe SARS-CoV-2 infection. TCRdb reprocessed the 5' RACE reads via MiXCR and lists one record per CDR3 protein. The sample holds nearly 80,000 distinct CDR3 sequences; about 13% are singletons and the top ten take less than 1.5%. The specimen sequenced was whole blood. All receptors come from an adult who was a healthcare worker with PCR-confirmed SARS-CoV-2 infection or an uninfected control (not recorded which). Both conserved end residues are part of each CDR3. D genes are given only for firm matches. Not every row has a clone size; where given, it reads once, few, many or a size class.

-,TRBV6-6,-,TRBJ2-3,CASRGRGHTDTQYF,TGTGCCAGCAGAGGCCGGGGCCACACAGATACGCAGTATTTT
-,TRBV6-1,few,TRBJ1-6,CASSHTRDSPLHF,TGTGCCAGCAGTCATACCCGGGATTCACCCCTCCACTTT
-,TRBV14,few,TRBJ1-6,CASLSKSSYNSPLHF,TGTGCCAGCCTTTCCAAAAGCTCCTATAATTCACCCCTCCACTTT
-,TRBV7-9,-,TRBJ1-1,CASSPKARENEAFF,TGTGCCAGCAGCCCAAAAGCCAGGGAAAATGAAGCTTTCTTT
-,TRBV7-9,few,TRBJ2-1,CASSLFRNEQFF,TGTGCCAGCAGCTTATTCAGGAATGAGCAGTTCTTC
TRBD2,TRBV9,many,TRBJ2-1,CASSVPSGDNEQFF,TGTGCCAGCAGCGTCCCTAGCGGGGACAATGAGCAGTTCTTC
-,TRBV10-3,-,TRBJ2-7,CAISEGTLLLEQYF,TGTGCCATCAGTGAAGGGACTTTATTACTCGAGCAGTACTTC
TRBD1,TRBV11-2,few,TRBJ2-7,CASSPRGLQGYEQYF,TGTGCCAGCAGCCCGAGGGGTTTACAGGGGTACGAGCAGTACTTC
TRBD1,TRBV27,-,TRBJ2-2,CASSLGPGTGGKGGELFF,TGTGCCAGCAGTTTAGGCCCCGGGACAGGGGGTAAAGGCGGGGAGCTGTTTTTT
TRBD1,TRBV5-1,few,TRBJ1-2,CASRGGQGMYSYGYTF,TGCGCCAGCAGGGGTGGACAGGGGATGTATTCATATGGCTACACCTTC
-,TRBV27,many,TRBJ1-1,CASSWGVNTEAFF,TGTGCCAGCTCCTGGGGAGTGAACACTGAAGCTTTCTTT
-,TRBV19,many,TRBJ2-5,CASSRRDIETQYF,TGTGCCAGTAGTCGACGGGACATAGAGACCCAGTACTTC
-,TRBV24-1,-,TRBJ1-1,CATKGVSAEAFF,TGTGCCACCAAGGGAGTGAGCGCTGAAGCTTTCTTT
-,TRBV20-1,many,TRBJ1-4,CSAVREEDEKLFF,TGCAGTGCCGTGCGGGAGGAGGATGAAAAACTGTTTTTT
-,TRBV27,once,TRBJ1-2,CASSPLQGFGYTF,TGTGCCAGCAGTCCCCTACAGGGATTTGGCTACACCTTC
TRBD2,TRBV10-3,-,TRBJ2-7,CAISEWVGSGGLSYEQYF,TGTGCCATCAGTGAGTGGGTAGGGAGCGGGGGTCTTTCCTACGAGCAGTACTTC
-,TRBV7-9,-,TRBJ2-5,CASSYQGTQYF,TGTGCCAGCAGTTACCAAGGGACCCAGTACTTC
-,TRBV29-1,few,TRBJ2-5,CSVDLETQYF,TGCAGCGTTGATTTGGAGACCCAGTACTTC
-,TRBV4-2,many,TRBJ2-2,CASSQDSVRGELFF,TGTGCCAGCAGCCAGGACTCCGTCCGCGGGGAGCTGTTTTTT
TRBD1,TRBV12-3/TRBV12-4,many,TRBJ1-6,CASSETGGSPLHF,TGTGCCAGCAGTGAGACAGGGGGTAGCCCCCTCCACTTT
-,TRBV12-3/TRBV12-4,many,TRBJ1-2,CASRAGNSNYGYTF,TGTGCCAGCAGGGCGGGGAACTCGAACTATGGCTACACCTTC
-,TRBV15,many,TRBJ2-3,CATSRDGLSTDTQYF,TGTGCCACCAGCAGAGATGGGCTCAGCACAGATACGCAGTATTTT
-,TRBV2,-,TRBJ2-1,CAIQPGNNEQFF,TGTGCCATCCAACCGGGAAACAATGAGCAGTTCTTC
-,TRBV6-1,-,TRBJ1-5,CASSEQRAGNQPQHF,TGTGCCAGCAGTGAGCAGAGAGCGGGCAATCAGCCCCAGCATTTT
-,TRBV12-3/TRBV12-4,few,TRBJ2-7,CASSLRDTVYEQYF,TGTGCCAGCAGTTTAAGGGACACTGTCTACGAGCAGTACTTC
-,TRBV7-2,-,TRBJ2-1,CASNPTAPSSYNEQFF,TGTGCCAGCAACCCCACAGCACCGAGCTCCTACAATGAGCAGTTCTTC
-,TRBV7-2,many,TRBJ2-5,CASSTPRQAQTQYF,TGTGCCAGCAGCACCCCCCGACAGGCACAGACCCAGTACTTC
TRBD1,TRBV28,many,TRBJ1-6,CASRRQGYSPLHF,TGTGCCAGCAGGAGACAGGGCTATTCACCCCTCCACTTT
-,TRBV12-5,few,TRBJ1-1,CASHGGLETFF,TGTGCTAGTCACGGGGGCCTCGAAACTTTCTTT
-,TRBV28,few,TRBJ1-5,CASRGVQRQPQHF,TGTGCCAGCAGAGGAGTACAGCGTCAGCCCCAGCATTTT
-,TRBV5-4,many,TRBJ1-2,CASSLRTIYGYTF,TGTGCCAGCAGCCTCCGAACTATATATGGCTACACCTTC
TRBD1,TRBV29-1,few,TRBJ2-5,CSVEYDREVWETQYF,TGCAGCGTTGAATACGACAGGGAAGTTTGGGAGACCCAGTACTTC
-,TRBV27,many,TRBJ2-1,CASSFSFSGYEQFF,TGTGCCAGCAGTTTCTCTTTTTCGGGGTATGAGCAGTTCTTC
-,TRBV20-1,-,TRBJ1-1,CSARPDPNTEAFF,TGCAGTGCTAGACCCGACCCGAACACTGAAGCTTTCTTT
-,TRBV6-2/TRBV6-3,-,TRBJ1-3,CASSYGFGSGNTIYF,TGTGCCAGCAGTTACGGCTTTGGCTCTGGAAACACCATATATTTT
-,TRBV20-1,-,TRBJ2-1,CSALYYNEQFF,TGCAGTGCCCTATACTACAATGAGCAGTTCTTC
-,TRBV5-6,many,TRBJ2-2,CASSLYTGELFF,TGTGCCAGCAGCTTATACACCGGGGAGCTGTTTTTT
TRBD2,TRBV6-4,many,TRBJ2-1,CASSDGLAGDYNEQFF,TGTGCCAGCAGTGACGGACTAGCGGGGGACTACAATGAGCAGTTCTTC
TRBD1,TRBV5-6,medium-sized,TRBJ2-7,CASSLTGGGNFYEQYF,TGTGCCAGCAGCTTAACAGGGGGCGGGAATTTCTACGAGCAGTACTTC
-,TRBV5-1,few,TRBJ2-5,CASSLGSIEGTQYF,TGCGCCAGCAGCTTGGGTTCTATTGAGGGGACCCAGTACTTC